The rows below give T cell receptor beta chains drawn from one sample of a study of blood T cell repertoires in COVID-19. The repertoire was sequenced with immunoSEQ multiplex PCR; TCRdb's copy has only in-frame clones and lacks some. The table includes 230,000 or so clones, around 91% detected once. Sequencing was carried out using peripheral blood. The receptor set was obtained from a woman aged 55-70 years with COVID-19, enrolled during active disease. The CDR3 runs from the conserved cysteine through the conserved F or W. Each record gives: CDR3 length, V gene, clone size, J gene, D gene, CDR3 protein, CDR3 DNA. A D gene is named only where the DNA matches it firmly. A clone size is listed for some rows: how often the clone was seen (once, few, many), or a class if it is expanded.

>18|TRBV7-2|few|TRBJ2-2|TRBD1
CASSLGGQGARSAGELFF
TGTGCCAGCAGCTTAGGTGGACAGGGGGCGCGGAGTGCCGGGGAGCTGTTTTTT
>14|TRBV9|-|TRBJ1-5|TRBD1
CASSATGVYQPQHF
TGTGCCAGCAGCGCGACAGGGGTTTATCAGCCCCAGCATTTT
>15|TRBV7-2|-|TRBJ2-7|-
CASSPWGEVGYEQYF
TGTGCCAGCAGCCCGTGGGGGGAGGTGGGCTACGAGCAGTACTTC
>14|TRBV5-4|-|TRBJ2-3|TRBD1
CASSPDRGSDTQYF
TGTGCCAGCAGCCCCGACAGGGGTTCAGATACGCAGTATTTT
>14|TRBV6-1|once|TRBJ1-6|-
CASSESWEGSPLHF
TGTGCCAGCAGTGAGTCTTGGGAGGGCTCACCCCTCCACTTT
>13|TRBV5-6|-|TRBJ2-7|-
CASSLGVSYEQYF
TGTGCCAGCAGCTTGGGAGTCTCCTACGAGCAGTACTTC
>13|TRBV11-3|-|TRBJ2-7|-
CASSPGEGGEQYF
TGTGCCAGCAGCCCCGGGGAGGGGGGCGAGCAGTACTTC
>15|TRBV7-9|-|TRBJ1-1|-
CASSSNSGMNTEAFF
TGTGCCAGCAGCTCGAACAGCGGTATGAACACTGAAGCTTTCTTT
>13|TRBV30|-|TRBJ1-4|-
CAWSRYSGEKLFF
TGTGCCTGGAGTAGGTATTCGGGGGAAAAACTGTTTTTT
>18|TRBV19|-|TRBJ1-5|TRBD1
CASRKTGLSAISNQPQHF
TGTGCCAGTAGAAAGACAGGGCTCTCCGCTATTAGCAATCAGCCCCAGCATTTT
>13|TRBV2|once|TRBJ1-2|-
CASLWGEPNGYTF
TGTGCCAGCTTGTGGGGAGAACCTAATGGCTACACCTTC
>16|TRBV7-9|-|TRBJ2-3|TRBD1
CASSLGGTGYADTQYF
TGTGCCAGCAGCCTAGGGGGGACAGGGTACGCCGATACGCAGTATTTT
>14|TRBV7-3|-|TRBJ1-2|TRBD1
CASSTDRAAPGLTF
TGTGCCAGCAGCACGGACAGGGCGGCCCCCGGGCTCACCTTC
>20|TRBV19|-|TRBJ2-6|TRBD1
CASSPKGSGQGASGANVLTF
TGTGCCAGTAGCCCAAAGGGATCAGGACAGGGGGCATCTGGGGCCAACGTCCTGACTTTC
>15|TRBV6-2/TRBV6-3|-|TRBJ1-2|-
CASSYPQGIGYGYTF
TGTGCCAGCAGTTACCCTCAGGGGATTGGCTATGGCTACACCTTC
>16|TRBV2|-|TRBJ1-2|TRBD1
CASSEPRGQGVNGYTF
TGTGCCAGCAGTGAACCACGGGGACAGGGAGTAAATGGCTACACCTTC
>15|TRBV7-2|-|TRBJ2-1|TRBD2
CASSLGGLAANEQFF
TGTGCCAGCAGCTTAGGCGGACTAGCGGCTAATGAGCAGTTCTTC
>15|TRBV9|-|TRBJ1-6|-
CASSPSAGRYSPLHF
TGTGCCAGCAGCCCCTCCGCAGGGCGCTATTCACCCCTCCACTTT
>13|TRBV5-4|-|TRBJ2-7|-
CASSLEATYEQYF
TGTGCCAGCAGCTTGGAAGCGACCTACGAGCAGTACTTC
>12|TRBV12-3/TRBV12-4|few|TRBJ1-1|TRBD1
CASRRQGAEAFF
TGTGCCAGCAGACGACAGGGCGCTGAAGCTTTCTTT
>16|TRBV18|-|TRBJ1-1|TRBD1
CASSRPGQPANTEAFF
TGTGCCAGCTCACGACCGGGACAGCCAGCCAACACTGAAGCTTTCTTT
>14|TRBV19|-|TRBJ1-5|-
CASSIRDHNQPQHF
TGTGCCAGTAGTATTCGGGATCACAATCAGCCCCAGCATTTT
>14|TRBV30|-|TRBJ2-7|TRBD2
CAWSVGQRGGEQYF
TGTGCCTGGAGTGTGGGGCAGCGGGGTGGTGAGCAGTACTTC